This TCR beta chain was identified in a study of blood T cell repertoires in COVID-19. Study-wide background: Nucleic acid was either cDNA or gDNA, and it came from T cells, B-cell-depleted T cells, or PBMCs.

Only in-frame clones appear in the TCRdb table, and some are missing; sequencing was by immunoSEQ multiplex PCR. Altogether 30,000 to 40,000 clones are present, around nine tenths being singletons, with the ten largest covering under 2.5%. V dropped 6 bases and J dropped 2 bases, with 3 bases sitting between them. The CDR3 consists of 11 residues. Input material: peripheral blood. The chain uses TRBV12-3 or TRBV12-4 and TRBJ2-3; D is unclear. The source of this sequence is a human donor in a cohort sampled during active COVID-19. CDR3 sequence reads: CASSFTDTQYF. The CDR3 coding sequence is TGTGCCAGCAGCTTCACAGATACGCAGTATTTT.